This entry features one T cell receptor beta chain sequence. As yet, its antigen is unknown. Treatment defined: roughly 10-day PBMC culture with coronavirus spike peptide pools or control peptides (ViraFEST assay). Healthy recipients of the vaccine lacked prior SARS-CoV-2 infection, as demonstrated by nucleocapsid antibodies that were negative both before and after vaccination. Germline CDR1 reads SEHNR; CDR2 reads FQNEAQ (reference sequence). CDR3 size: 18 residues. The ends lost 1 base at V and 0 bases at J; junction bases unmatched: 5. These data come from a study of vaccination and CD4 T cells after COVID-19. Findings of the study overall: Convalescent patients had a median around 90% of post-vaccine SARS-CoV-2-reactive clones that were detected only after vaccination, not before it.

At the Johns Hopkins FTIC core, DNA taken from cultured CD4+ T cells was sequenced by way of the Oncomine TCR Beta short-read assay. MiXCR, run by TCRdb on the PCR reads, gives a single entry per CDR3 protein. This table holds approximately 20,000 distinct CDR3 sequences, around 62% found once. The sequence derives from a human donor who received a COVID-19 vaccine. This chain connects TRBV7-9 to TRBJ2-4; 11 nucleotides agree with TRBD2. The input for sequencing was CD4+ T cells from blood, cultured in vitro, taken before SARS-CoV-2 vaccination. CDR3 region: CASSLGVAGGLAKNIQYF. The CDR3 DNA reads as TGTGCCAGCAGCTTAGGGGTAGCGGGGGGGTTAGCCAAAAACATTCAGTACTTC.